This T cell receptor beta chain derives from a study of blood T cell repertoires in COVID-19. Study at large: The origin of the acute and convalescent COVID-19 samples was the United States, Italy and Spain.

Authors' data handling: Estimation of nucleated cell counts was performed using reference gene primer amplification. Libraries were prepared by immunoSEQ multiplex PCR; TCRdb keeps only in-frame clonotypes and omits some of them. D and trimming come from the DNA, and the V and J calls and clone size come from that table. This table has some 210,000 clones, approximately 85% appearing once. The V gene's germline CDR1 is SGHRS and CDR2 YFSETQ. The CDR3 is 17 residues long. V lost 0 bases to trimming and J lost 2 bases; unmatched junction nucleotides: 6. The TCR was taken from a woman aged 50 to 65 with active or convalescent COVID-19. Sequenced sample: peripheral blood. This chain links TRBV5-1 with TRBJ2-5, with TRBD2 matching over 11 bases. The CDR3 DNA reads TGCGCCAGCAGCTTGGGACTAGCGGGAACCTTACAAGAGACCCAGTACTTC. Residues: CASSLGLAGTLQETQYF.